The clone carrying this T cell receptor beta chain has a handful of counts. Its antigen is still unknown. This entry comes from a study of blood T cells in healthy people across ages. Primers used in a second PCR of roughly 6 to 12 cycles were a sample-barcoded 5' primer and a J-beta primer mix. TCRdb passed the 5' RACE reads through MiXCR, listing each CDR3 protein once. The sample holds about 900,000 distinct CDR3 sequences, around 48% seen once. General study findings and limits: Changes in expanded clonotypes were possibly confounded, as the CMV status of donors was unknown. Donors of long life had a larger count of naive CD4+ cells and greater diversity than aged donors. Diversity estimates from one million T cells were considered underestimates.

Those donating, healthy Caucasian individuals from Russia, were aged about 6 to 100. This receptor was obtained from a man aged 25-45 years in good health. The sequenced sample consisted of blood.

The DNA of the CDR3 is TGCGCCAGCAGCCAAGGTTCCACTAGCGGGGTTAGGGAGCAGTTCTTC. Its protein product is CASSQGSTSGVREQFF. The chain couples TRBV4-1 to TRBJ2-1; TRBD2 agrees at 10 bases. The V gene end was trimmed by 1 base and the J gene end by 10 bases; junction bases not matched to a gene: 10. The CDR3 is made up of 16 amino acids. Germline V gives CDR1 MGHRA, CDR2 YSYEKL.